This passage covers 19 T cell receptor beta chains from one sample sequenced in a study of CD8 T cells in Susac syndrome. cDNA came from approximately 0.5 to 1 ug RNA primed by random hexamers. TCRdb passed the immunoSEQ multiplex PCR reads through MiXCR, listing each CDR3 protein once. The data show approximately 170,000 distinct CDR3 sequences, roughly 95% seen once. Sample: CD4+ T cells from PBMCs. These receptors were taken from a human donor with multiple sclerosis.

The chain is built from TRBV5-1 and TRBJ2-3; D is ambiguous. Trimming took off 9 bases at V and 1 base at J, with 12 bases between the two ends. Germline CDR1 and CDR2: SGHRS and YFSETQ. The CDR3 totals 13 residues. CDR3 DNA: TGCGCCACCCGTTTCGAAGGCACAGATACGCAGTATTTT. It translates to CATRFEGTDTQYF.

The CDR3 is CASSLPQGAFNEQFF. The CDR3 coding sequence is TGTGCCAGCAGCTTGCCTCAAGGGGCGTTCAATGAGCAGTTCTTC. The J gene is TRBJ2-1, the V gene TRBV13, with D perhaps matching TRBD1 (5 bases). This CDR3 has 15 residues. Per germline, CDR1 PRHDT and CDR2 FYEKMQ (reference sequence). V lost 3 bases to trimming and J lost 6 bases, with 15 bases between them.

V gene TRBV30 combines with J gene TRBJ2-3; D possibly corresponds to TRBD1 (5 bases). CDR1 and CDR2 from the germline V gene are GTSNPN and SVGIG (reference sequence). The CDR3 is 15 residues long. Trimming took 2 bases from V and 0 from J, leaving 12 bases between them. For the CDR3, the DNA is TGTGCCTGGAGTAAAGGGGCGCGTAGCACAGATACGCAGTATTTT. This sequence encodes CAWSKGARSTDTQYF. The full variable domain, in which reference TRBV30 and TRBJ2-3 provide the parts outside the CDR3, is SQTIHQWPATLVQPVGSPLSLECTVEGTSNPNLYWYRQAAGRGLQLLFYSVGIGQISSEVPQNLSASRPQDRQFILSSKKLLLSDSGFYLCAWSKGARSTDTQYFGPGTRLTVL.

V usage is TRBV7-9 and J usage is TRBJ2-1; D perhaps matches TRBD2 (5 bases). Between the trimmed V and J ends, which lost 2 bases and 5 bases, there was a span of 13 bases. Germline V gene lookup returns CDR1 SEHNR and CDR2 FQNEAQ (reference sequence). The CDR3 totals 15 residues. CDR3 in amino acids: CASSLFAGLNNEQFF. CDR3 DNA: TGTGCCAGCAGCTTATTCGCGGGTCTCAACAATGAGCAGTTCTTC.

This chain joins TRBV6-2 or TRBV6-3 and TRBJ2-7, with D possibly matching TRBD2 (6 bases). Germline values: CDR1 MNHEY, CDR2 SVGEGT. V was trimmed by 11 bases and J by 0 bases, leaving 14 bases between them. This CDR3 is built from 13 residues. Here the CDR3 reads CAARGGDSYEQYF. The CDR3 DNA sequence: TGTGCCGCGAGGGGCGGGGACTCCTACGAGCAGTACTTC.

The chain couples TRBV14 to TRBJ1-2; a weak D match, TRBD1 (5 bases). V was cut by 4 bases and J by 0 bases, with 15 bases left in between. CDR1 is SGHDN, CDR2 FVKESK, per germline. This CDR3 has 16 amino acids. The CDR3 reads CASSLGLRQANYGYTF. The CDR3 nucleotides read TGTGCCAGCAGCCTGGGGCTTAGACAAGCTAACTATGGCTACACCTTC.

CDR3 bases: TGTGCCAGCAGCGCACCGGGACTAGCGGGCTCCTACGAGCAGTACTTC. Its translation is CASSAPGLAGSYEQYF. The chain uses TRBV13 and TRBJ2-7; TRBD2 matches at 12 bases. With V trimmed by 5 bases and J by 0 bases, 5 bases remained unmatched. CDR3 size: 16 residues. Looked up from germline, CDR1 is PRHDT and CDR2 is FYEKMQ (reference sequence).

This clonotype appeared once. This chain uses TRBV12-3 or TRBV12-4 with TRBJ2-7, with 8 bases that match TRBD1. The CDR3 length is 16 residues. The V gene end was trimmed by 6 bases and the J gene end by 2 bases; junction bases not matched to a gene: 12. The CDR3 DNA reads as TGTGCCAGCAGCCAAGGAACCGGGACAGGAGCCTACGAGCAGTACTTC. Protein product: CASSQGTGTGAYEQYF.

The chain recombines TRBV20-1 with TRBJ2-2, with D possibly matching TRBD1 (6 bases). Trimming pared 5 bases from V and 6 bases from J, leaving 16 bases between. CDR1 DFQATT and CDR2 SNEGSKA come from the germline V gene (reference sequence). This CDR3 is 14 amino acids long. CDR3 bases: TGCAGTGCTGCCATACTAACAGGGCCCGGGGAGCTGTTTTTT. It encodes CSAAILTGPGELFF.

The chain is built from TRBV10-3 and TRBJ2-5; D ambiguous. This CDR3 has 15 residues. V lost 0 bases and J 2 bases, leaving 10 bases between the germline ends. Germline CDR1 and CDR2: ENHRY and SYGVKD. The CDR3 region has the DNA TGTGCCATCAGTGAGTCATTTACAGCGCAAGAGACCCAGTACTTC. Its protein product is CAISESFTAQETQYF.

The J gene is TRBJ1-3, the V gene TRBV29-1; D remains ambiguous. Trimming stripped 1 base from V and 0 bases from J, with 7 bases between. Germline loops: CDR1 SQVTM, CDR2 ANQGSEA. This CDR3 comprises 14 residues. CDR3 coding DNA: TGCAGCGTTGAAGTGGGTGACTCTGGAAACACCATATATTTT. It specifies CSVEVGDSGNTIYF.

V gene TRBV30 combines with J gene TRBJ1-5; possibly TRBD1 for D (5 bases). Between the trimmed V and J ends, which lost 0 bases and 5 bases, there was a span of 8 bases. This CDR3 is 13 amino acids long. Per the germline V gene, CDR1 is GTSNPN and CDR2 is SVGIG (reference sequence). The CDR3: CAWSVRDDQPQHF. The CDR3 bases are TGTGCCTGGAGTGTACGGGACGATCAGCCCCAGCATTTT.

The chain combines TRBV3-1 with TRBJ1-5, with a tentative D call TRBD1 (5 bases). CDR1 LGHDT and CDR2 YNNKEL come from the germline V gene (reference sequence). The CDR3 spans 14 residues. Deletions cut 0 bases from V and 7 bases from J, with 10 bases between. The CDR3 bases are TGTGCCAGCAGCCAAGACGGGGGTTGGCAGCCCCAGCATTTT. Translating it yields CASSQDGGWQPQHF.

This chain links TRBV30 with TRBJ1-1, with a weak D call TRBD1 (5 bases). The ends were cut back, 7 bases at V and 10 bases at J, with 13 bases in the middle. The germline gives CDR1 GTSNPN, CDR2 SVGIG (reference sequence). CDR3 length equals 10 residues. The CDR3 sequence: CALRGGGAFF. The CDR3 DNA reads TGTGCCTTGCGGGGTGGGGGAGCTTTCTTT.

This sequence joins TRBV19 and TRBJ2-7, with unresolved D. Germline V lookup: CDR1 LNHDA, CDR2 SQIVND (reference sequence). This CDR3 comprises 10 residues. The V and J ends lost 8 bases and 5 bases respectively, with 7 bases between them. CDR3 nucleotides: TGTGCCAGTGGCCGCGACGAGCAGTACTTC. As protein: CASGRDEQYF.

The V call is TRBV24-1, the J call TRBJ2-5; weak D call: TRBD2 (5 bases). This CDR3 contains 16 residues. Looked up from germline, CDR1 is KGHDR and CDR2 is SFDVKD. Trimming cost V 5 bases and J 0 bases, with 15 bases left between them. The CDR3 DNA is TGTGCCACCAGTGGCTCAGAGGGCGGTGACCAAGAGACCCAGTACTTC. Protein sequence: CATSGSEGGDQETQYF.

CDR3 region: CSASYGGEYGYTF. CDR3 nucleotides: TGCAGTGCTAGTTATGGGGGAGAGTACGGCTACACCTTC. The rearrangement uses TRBV20-1 and TRBJ1-2; possibly TRBD1 for D (5 bases). The germline CDR1 and CDR2 sequences are DFQATT and SNEGSKA (reference sequence). V was pared by 3 bases and J by 8 bases, with 16 bases between. CDR3 length: 13 amino acids.

This chain joins TRBV9 and TRBJ1-2, with D maybe TRBD1 (5 bases). CDR1 is SGDLS, CDR2 YYNGEE, per germline. Trimming left V 3 bases short and J 4 bases short, with 16 bases between. The CDR3 is 15 amino acids. In DNA, the CDR3 is TGTGCCAGCAGCGGCTACTCCGGGACGGGCTATGGCTACACCTTC. It is translated as CASSGYSGTGYGYTF.

The J gene is TRBJ2-5, the V gene TRBV28; the match to TRBD2 covers 13 bases. V was clipped by 4 bases and J by 3 bases; unmatched bases: 8. The CDR3 sequence is 17 residues long. Germline-derived CDR1 and CDR2 are MDHEN and SYDVKM. CDR3 nucleotides: TGTGCCAGCAGTTCGATCCGACTAGCGGGAGGCAAAGAGACCCAGTACTTC. This encodes CASSSIRLAGGKETQYF. The entire variable domain, with the rest obtained from reference TRBV28 and TRBJ2-5, is as follows: DVKVTQSSRYLVKRTGEKVFLECVQDMDHENMFWYRQDPGLGLRLIYFSYDVKMKEKGDIPEGYSVSREKKERFSLILESASTNQTSMYLCASSSIRLAGGKETQYFGPGTRLLVL.